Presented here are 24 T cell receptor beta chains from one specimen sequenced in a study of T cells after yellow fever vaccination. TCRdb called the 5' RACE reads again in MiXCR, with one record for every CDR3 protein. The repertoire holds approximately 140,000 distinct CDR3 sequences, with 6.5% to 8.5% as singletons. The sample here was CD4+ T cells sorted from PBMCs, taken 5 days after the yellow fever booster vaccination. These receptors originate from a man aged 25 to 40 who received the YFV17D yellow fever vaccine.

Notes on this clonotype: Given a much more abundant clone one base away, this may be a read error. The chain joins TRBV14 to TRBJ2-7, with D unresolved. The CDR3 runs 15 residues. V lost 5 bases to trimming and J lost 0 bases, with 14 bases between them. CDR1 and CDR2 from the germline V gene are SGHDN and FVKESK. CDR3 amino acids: CASSIGPAASYEQYF. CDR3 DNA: TGTGCCAGCAGCATCGGGCCAGCTGCCTCCTACGAGCAGTACTTC.

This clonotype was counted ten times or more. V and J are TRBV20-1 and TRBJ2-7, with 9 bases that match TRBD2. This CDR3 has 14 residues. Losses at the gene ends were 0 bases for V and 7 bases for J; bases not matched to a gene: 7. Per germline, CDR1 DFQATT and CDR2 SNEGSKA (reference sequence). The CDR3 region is CSAREVSGSGEQYF. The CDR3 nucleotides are TGCAGTGCTAGAGAGGTTAGCGGGAGTGGGGAGCAGTACTTC.

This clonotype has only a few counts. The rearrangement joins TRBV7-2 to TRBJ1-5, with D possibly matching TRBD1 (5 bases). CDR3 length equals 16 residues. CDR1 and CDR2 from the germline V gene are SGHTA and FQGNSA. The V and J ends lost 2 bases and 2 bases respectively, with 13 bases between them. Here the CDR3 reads CASSLMLDNGNQPQHF. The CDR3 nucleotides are TGTGCCAGCAGCTTAATGCTGGACAATGGCAATCAGCCCCAGCATTTT.

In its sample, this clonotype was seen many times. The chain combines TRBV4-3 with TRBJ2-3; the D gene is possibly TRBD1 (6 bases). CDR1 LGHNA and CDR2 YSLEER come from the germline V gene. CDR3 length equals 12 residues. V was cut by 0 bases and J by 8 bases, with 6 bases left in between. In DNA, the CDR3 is TGCGCCAGCAGCCAAGAAGGGGGTACGCAGTATTTT. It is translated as CASSQEGGTQYF.

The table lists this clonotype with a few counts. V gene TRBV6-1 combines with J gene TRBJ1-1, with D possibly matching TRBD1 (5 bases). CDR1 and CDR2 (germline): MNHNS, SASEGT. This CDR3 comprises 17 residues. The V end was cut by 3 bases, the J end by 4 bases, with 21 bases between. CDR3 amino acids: CASSEALGGDITTEAFF. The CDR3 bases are TGTGCCAGCAGTGAGGCGTTGGGAGGGGATATAACCACTGAAGCTTTCTTT.

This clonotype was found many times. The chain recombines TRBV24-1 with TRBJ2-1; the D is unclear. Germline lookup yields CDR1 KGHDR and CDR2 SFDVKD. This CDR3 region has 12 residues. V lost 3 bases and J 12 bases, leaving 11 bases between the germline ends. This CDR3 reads CATSDGISGQFF. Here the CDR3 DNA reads TGTGCCACCAGTGATGGAATATCAGGGCAGTTCTTC.

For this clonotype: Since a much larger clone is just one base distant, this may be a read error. This chain's CDR3 is CASTMRQNNSPLHF. For the CDR3, the DNA is TGTGCCAGCACTATGAGACAGAATAATTCACCCCTCCACTTT. The chain recombines TRBV12-3 or TRBV12-4 with TRBJ1-6; D might be TRBD1 (5 bases). The CDR3 is 14 residues long. V lost 7 bases and J lost 5, with 12 bases in between.

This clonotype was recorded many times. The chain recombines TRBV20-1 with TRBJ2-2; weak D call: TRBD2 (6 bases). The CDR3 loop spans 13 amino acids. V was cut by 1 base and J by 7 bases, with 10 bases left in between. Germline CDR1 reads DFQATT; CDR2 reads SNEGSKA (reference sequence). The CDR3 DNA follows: TGCAGTGCTAGAGGCGGGATGGGCGGGGAGCTGTTTTTT. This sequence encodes CSARGGMGGELFF.

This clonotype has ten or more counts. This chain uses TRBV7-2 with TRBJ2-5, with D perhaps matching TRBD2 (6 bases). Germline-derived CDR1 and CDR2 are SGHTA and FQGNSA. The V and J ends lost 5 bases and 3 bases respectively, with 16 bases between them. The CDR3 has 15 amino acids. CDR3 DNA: TGTGCCAGCAGCCCGACTAGTTTTCGGGAAGAGACCCAGTACTTC. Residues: CASSPTSFREETQYF.

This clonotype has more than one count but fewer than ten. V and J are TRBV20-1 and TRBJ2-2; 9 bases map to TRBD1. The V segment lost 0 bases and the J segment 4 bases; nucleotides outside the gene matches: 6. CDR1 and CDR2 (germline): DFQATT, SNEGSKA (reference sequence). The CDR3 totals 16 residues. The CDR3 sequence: CSARDKGQGGTGELFF. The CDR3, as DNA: TGCAGTGCTAGAGATAAGGGACAGGGAGGCACCGGGGAGCTGTTTTTT.

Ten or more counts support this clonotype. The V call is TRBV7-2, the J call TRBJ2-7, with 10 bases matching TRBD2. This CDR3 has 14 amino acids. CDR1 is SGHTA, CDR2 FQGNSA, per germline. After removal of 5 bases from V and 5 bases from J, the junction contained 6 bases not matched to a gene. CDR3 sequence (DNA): TGTGCCAGCAGCCCCGGACTAGCGGTAAACGAGCAGTACTTC. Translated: CASSPGLAVNEQYF.

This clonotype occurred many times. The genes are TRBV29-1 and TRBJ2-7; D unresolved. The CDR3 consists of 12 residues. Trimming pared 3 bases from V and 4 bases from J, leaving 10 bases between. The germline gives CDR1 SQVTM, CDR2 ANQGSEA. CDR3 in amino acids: CSVEGPGYEQYF. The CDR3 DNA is TGCAGCGTTGAGGGTCCAGGTTACGAGCAGTACTTC.

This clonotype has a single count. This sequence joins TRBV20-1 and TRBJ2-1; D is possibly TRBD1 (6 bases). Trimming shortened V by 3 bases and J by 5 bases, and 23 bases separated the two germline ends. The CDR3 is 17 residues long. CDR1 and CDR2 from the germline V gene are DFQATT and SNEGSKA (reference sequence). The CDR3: CSASRVLPGHRDNEQFF. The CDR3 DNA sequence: TGCAGTGCTAGCCGGGTCTTGCCGGGACATCGCGACAATGAGCAGTTCTTC.

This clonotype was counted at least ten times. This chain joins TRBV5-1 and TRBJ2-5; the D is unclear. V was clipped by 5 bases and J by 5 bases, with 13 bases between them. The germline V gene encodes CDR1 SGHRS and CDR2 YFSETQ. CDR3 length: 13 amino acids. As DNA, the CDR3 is TGCGCCAGCAGGGAAGCAAAGTCGGAGACCCAGTACTTC. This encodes CASREAKSETQYF.

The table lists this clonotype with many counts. Written as DNA, the CDR3 is TGTGCCAGCAGTTTACAGGGAAGCAATCAGCCCCAGCATTTT. The encoded protein is CASSLQGSNQPQHF. The V and J genes are TRBV7-2 and TRBJ1-5, with D possibly TRBD1 on 6 matching bases. V lost 6 bases, J lost 1 base, and 10 bases lay in between. The CDR3 is 14 residues long. From germline, CDR1 is SGHTA and CDR2 FQGNSA.

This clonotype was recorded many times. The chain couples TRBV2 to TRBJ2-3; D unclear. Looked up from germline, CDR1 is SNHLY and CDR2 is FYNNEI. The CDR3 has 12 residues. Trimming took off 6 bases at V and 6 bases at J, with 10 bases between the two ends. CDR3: CASRAILDTQYF. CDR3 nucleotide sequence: TGTGCCAGCAGGGCCATCCTGGATACGCAGTATTTT. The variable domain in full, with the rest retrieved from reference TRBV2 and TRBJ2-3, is EPEVTQTPSHQVTQMGQEVILRCVPISNHLYFYWYRQILGQKVEFLVSFYNNEISEKSEIFDDQFSVERPDGSNFTLKIRSTKLEDSAMYFCASRAILDTQYFGPGTRLTVL.

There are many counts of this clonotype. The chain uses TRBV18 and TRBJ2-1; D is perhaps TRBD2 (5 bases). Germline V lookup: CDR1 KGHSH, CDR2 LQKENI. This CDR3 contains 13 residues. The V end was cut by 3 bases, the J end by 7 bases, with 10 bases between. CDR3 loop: CASSPETSNEQFF. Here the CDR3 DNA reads TGTGCCAGCTCACCGGAAACTAGTAATGAGCAGTTCTTC.

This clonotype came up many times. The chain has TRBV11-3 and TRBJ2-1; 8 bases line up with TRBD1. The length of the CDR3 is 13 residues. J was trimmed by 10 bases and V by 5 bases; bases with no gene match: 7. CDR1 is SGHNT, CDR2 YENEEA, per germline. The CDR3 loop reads CASSMRQGSEQFF. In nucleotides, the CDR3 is TGTGCCAGCAGCATGAGACAGGGGTCGGAGCAGTTCTTC. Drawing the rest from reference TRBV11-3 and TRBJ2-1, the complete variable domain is EAGVVQSPRYKIIEKKQPVAFWCNPISGHNTLYWYLQNLGQGPELLIRYENEEAVDDSQLPKDRFSAERLKGVDSTLKIQPAELGDSAVYLCASSMRQGSEQFFGPGTRLTVL.

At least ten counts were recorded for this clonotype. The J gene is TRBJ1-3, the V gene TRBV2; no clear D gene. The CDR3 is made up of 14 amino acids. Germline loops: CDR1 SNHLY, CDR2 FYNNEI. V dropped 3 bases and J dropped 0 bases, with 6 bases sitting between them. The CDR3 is CASSDPLSGNTIYF. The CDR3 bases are TGTGCCAGCAGTGATCCCCTCTCTGGAAACACCATATATTTT.

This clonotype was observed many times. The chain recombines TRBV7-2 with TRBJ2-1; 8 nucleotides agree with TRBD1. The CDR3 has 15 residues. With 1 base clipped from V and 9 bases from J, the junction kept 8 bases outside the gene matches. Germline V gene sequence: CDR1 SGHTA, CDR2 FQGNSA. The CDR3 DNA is TGTGCCAGCAGCTTAGTTTTCAGGGGGCGCGGTGAGCAGTTCTTC. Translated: CASSLVFRGRGEQFF.

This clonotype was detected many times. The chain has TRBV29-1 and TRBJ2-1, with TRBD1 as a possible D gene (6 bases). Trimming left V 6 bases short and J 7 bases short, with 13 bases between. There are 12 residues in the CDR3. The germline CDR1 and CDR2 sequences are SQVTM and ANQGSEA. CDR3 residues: CSVGAPRNEQFF. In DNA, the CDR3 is TGCAGCGTGGGGGCACCCAGGAATGAGCAGTTCTTC.

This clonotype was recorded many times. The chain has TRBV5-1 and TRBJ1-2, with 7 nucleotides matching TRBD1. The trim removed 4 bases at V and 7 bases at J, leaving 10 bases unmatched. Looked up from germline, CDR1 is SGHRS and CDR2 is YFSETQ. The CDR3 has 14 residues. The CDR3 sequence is CASSAGQLGSGYTF. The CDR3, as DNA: TGCGCCAGCAGCGCGGGACAGCTCGGCTCTGGCTACACCTTC.

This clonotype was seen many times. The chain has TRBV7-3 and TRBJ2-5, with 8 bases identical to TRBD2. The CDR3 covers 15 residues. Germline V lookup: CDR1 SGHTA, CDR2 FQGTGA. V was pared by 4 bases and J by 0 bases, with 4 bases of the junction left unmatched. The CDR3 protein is CASSSGGANQETQYF. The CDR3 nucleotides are TGTGCCAGCAGCTCCGGGGGGGCCAACCAAGAGACCCAGTACTTC. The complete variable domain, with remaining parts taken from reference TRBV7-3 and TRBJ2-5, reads GAGVSQTPSNKVTEKGKYVELRCDPISGHTALYWYRQSLGQGPEFLIYFQGTGAADDSGLPNDRFFAVRPEGSVSTLKIQRTERGDSAVYLCASSSGGANQETQYFGPGTRLLVL.

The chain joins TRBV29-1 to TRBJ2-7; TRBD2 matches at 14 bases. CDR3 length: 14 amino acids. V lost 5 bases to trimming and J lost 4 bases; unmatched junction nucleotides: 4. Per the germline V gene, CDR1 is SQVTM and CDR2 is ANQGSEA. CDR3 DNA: TGCAGCGTTCGACTAGCGGGAGGGTATTACGAGCAGTACTTC. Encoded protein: CSVRLAGGYYEQYF.